This passage covers 4 T cell receptor beta chains from one sample sequenced in a study of Ad26.COV2.S vaccination and SARS-CoV-2 variants. Some clones are missing from TCRdb's copy, which holds only in-frame ones; the method was immunoSEQ multiplex PCR. The table shows 350,000 to 450,000 clones, with under 95% occurring only once. Specimen: peripheral blood, collected after recovery from COVID-19. These receptors came from a human donor who had recovered from COVID-19.

This sequence joins TRBV5-8 and TRBJ1-3; perhaps TRBD1 as D (6 bases). Germline CDR1 reads SGHTS; CDR2 reads YDEGEE. CDR3 length: 15 amino acids. Trimming took 5 bases from V and 0 from J, leaving 12 bases between them. CDR3 residues: CASSLTGLSGNTIYF. The CDR3 bases are TGTGCCAGCAGTCTGACAGGCCTCTCTGGAAACACCATATATTTT.

This clone appeared once. The rearrangement joins TRBV7-9 to TRBJ2-1; D not certain. Trimming stripped 1 base from V and 6 bases from J, with 13 bases between. CDR1 SEHNR and CDR2 FQNEAQ come from the germline V gene (reference sequence). The CDR3 extends over 15 amino acids. Here the CDR3 reads CASSLVVTQINEQFF. The CDR3 region has the DNA TGTGCCAGCAGCTTAGTAGTGACCCAGATCAATGAGCAGTTCTTC.

The chain joins TRBV27 to TRBJ2-7; D may match TRBD1 or TRBD2 (5 bases each). V was shortened by 5 bases and J by 4 bases, with 9 bases between the two germline ends. From germline, CDR1 is MNHEY and CDR2 SMNVEV (reference sequence). This CDR3 region has 12 residues. The CDR3 region is CASSRDGYEQYF. DNA of the CDR3: TGTGCCAGCAGTCGGGACGGTTACGAGCAGTACTTC.

The chain combines TRBV19 with TRBJ1-2; no clear D. The CDR3 has 13 residues. V lost 2 bases to trimming and J lost 1 base, with 5 bases between them. The germline CDR1 and CDR2 sequences are LNHDA and SQIVND (reference sequence). Here the CDR3 DNA reads TGTGCCAGTAGTATAAAAGATAACTATGGCTACACCTTC. Protein sequence: CASSIKDNYGYTF.